This T cell receptor beta chain derives from a study of T cell responses to AZD1222 COVID-19 vaccine. Germline-derived CDR1 and CDR2 are SGHRS and YFSETQ. V lost 4 bases, J lost 1 base, and 6 bases stayed unmatched. CDR3 length: 15 amino acids. Findings and caveats of the study: Spike-specific TCR breadth and depth went up after people got two AZD1222 doses.

The repertoire was sequenced with immunoSEQ multiplex PCR; TCRdb's copy has only in-frame clones and lacks some. The sample holds about 170,000 clones; approximately 88% are singletons and the top ten take less than 1.3%. A word on this clone: The antigen is unknown.

The TCR comes from an adult who received the AZD1222 COVID-19 vaccine. Here the sequenced sample was peripheral blood, taken 28 days after the second AZD1222 dose. This chain uses TRBV5-1 with TRBJ1-1, with 8 bases that match TRBD1. This chain's CDR3 is CASSQIGTGNTEAFF. Written as DNA, the CDR3 is TGCGCCAGCAGCCAAATCGGGACAGGGAACACTGAAGCTTTCTTT.